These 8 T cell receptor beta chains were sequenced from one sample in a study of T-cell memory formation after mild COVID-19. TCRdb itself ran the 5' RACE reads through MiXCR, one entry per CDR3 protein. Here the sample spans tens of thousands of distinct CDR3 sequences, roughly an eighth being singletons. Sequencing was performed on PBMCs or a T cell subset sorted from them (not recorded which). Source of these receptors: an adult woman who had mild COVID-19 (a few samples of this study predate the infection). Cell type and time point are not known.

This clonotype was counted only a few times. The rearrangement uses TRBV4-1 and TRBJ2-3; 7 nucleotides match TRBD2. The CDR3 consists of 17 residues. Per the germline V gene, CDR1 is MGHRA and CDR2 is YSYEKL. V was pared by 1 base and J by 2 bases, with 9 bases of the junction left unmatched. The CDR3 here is CASSQVSLAADTDTQYF. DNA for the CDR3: TGCGCCAGCAGCCAAGTTTCCCTAGCGGCTGACACAGATACGCAGTATTTT.

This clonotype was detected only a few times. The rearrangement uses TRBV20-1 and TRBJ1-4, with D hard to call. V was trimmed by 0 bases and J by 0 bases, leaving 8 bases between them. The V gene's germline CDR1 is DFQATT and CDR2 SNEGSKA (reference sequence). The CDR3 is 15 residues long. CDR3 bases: TGCAGTGCTAGAGATCTCTCGTCAACTAATGAAAAACTGTTTTTT. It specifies CSARDLSSTNEKLFF.

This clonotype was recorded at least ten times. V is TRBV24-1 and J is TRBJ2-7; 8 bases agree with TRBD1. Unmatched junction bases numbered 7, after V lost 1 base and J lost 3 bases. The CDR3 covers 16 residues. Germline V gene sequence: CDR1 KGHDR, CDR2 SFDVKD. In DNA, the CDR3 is TGTGCCACCAGTGATTTTGGAAGGACAGGGTTCTACGAGCAGTACTTC. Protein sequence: CATSDFGRTGFYEQYF.

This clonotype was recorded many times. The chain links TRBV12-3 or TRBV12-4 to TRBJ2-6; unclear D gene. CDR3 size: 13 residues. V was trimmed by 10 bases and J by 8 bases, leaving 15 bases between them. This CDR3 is CAIPSPRPNVLTF. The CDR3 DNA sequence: TGTGCCATCCCCTCACCGCGACCCAACGTCCTGACTTTC.

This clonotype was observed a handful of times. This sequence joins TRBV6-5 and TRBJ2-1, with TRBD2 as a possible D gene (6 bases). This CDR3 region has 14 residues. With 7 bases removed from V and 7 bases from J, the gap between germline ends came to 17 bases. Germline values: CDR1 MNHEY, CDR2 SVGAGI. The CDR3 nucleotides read TGTGCCAGCACCGGAGGTGGAGGGTATAATGAGCAGTTCTTC. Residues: CASTGGGGYNEQFF.

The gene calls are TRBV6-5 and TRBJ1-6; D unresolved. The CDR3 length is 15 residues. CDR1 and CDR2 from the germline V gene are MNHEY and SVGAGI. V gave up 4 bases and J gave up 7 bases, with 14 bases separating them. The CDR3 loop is CASSWAVQLNSPLHF. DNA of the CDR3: TGTGCCAGCAGTTGGGCTGTTCAACTCAATTCACCCCTCCACTTT.

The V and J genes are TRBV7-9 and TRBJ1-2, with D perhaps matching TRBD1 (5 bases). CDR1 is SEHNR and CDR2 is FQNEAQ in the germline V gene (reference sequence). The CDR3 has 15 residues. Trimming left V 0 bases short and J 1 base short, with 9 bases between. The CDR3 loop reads CASSLARANNYGYTF. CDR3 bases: TGTGCCAGCAGCTTAGCCAGGGCAAATAACTATGGCTACACCTTC.

The chain's CDR3 is CASSLRLLRGEQFF. CDR3 DNA sequence: TGTGCCAGCAGCCTCAGACTCCTCCGGGGTGAGCAGTTCTTC. This chain connects TRBV14 to TRBJ2-1; maybe TRBD2 (5 bases). Germline loops: CDR1 SGHDN, CDR2 FVKESK. Trimming pared 4 bases from V and 9 bases from J, leaving 16 bases between. This CDR3 comprises 14 residues. Full variable domain (outside the CDR3, taken from reference TRBV14 and TRBJ2-1): EAGVTQFPSHSVIEKGQTVTLRCDPISGHDNLYWYRRVMGKEIKFLLHFVKESKQDESGMPNNRFLAERTGGTYSTLKVQPAELEDSGVYFCASSLRLLRGEQFFGPGTRLTVL.